The 7 T cell receptor beta chains in this list originate from one sample, sequenced in a study of cytotoxic CD8 clonotypes in ibrutinib-treated CLL. Repertoires were generated with immunoSEQ multiplex PCR, while TCRdb's copy carries only in-frame clones and drops some. The table records 65,000 to 85,000 clones, approximately 87% of them present only once. The specimen comprised PBMCs, sampled after 24 months of ibrutinib treatment. The source is a human donor with chronic lymphocytic leukemia.

The chain has TRBV2 and TRBJ2-2; possible D gene TRBD1, 5 bases. CDR1 and CDR2 (germline): SNHLY, FYNNEI. The CDR3 runs 15 residues. V gave up 4 bases and J gave up 1 base, with 10 bases separating them. Here the CDR3 reads CASSGAGMNTGELFF. The CDR3 coding sequence is TGTGCCAGCAGTGGTGCAGGGATGAACACCGGGGAGCTGTTTTTT.

The chain has TRBV28 and TRBJ1-5; TRBD1 is a possible D gene (6 bases). V was trimmed by 6 bases and J by 0 bases, leaving 12 bases between them. There are 15 residues in the CDR3. Germline lookup yields CDR1 MDHEN and CDR2 SYDVKM. Here the CDR3 reads CASSNRVGSNQPQHF. The CDR3, as DNA: TGTGCCAGCAGCAACAGGGTCGGTAGCAATCAGCCCCAGCATTTT.

V usage is TRBV10-3 and J usage is TRBJ2-5, with TRBD2 matching over 8 bases. The CDR3 extends over 12 amino acids. Losses at the gene ends were 11 bases for V and 7 bases for J; bases not matched to a gene: 9. Germline V gene lookup returns CDR1 ENHRY and CDR2 SYGVKD. CDR3 nucleotide sequence: TGTGCCCTCCCCTGGAGCGGGGGGACCCAGTACTTC. Translated: CALPWSGGTQYF.

The chain couples TRBV27 to TRBJ2-1, with TRBD2 matching over 10 bases. V dropped 6 bases and J dropped 5; count of bases not matched to a gene: 13. The germline V gene has CDR1 MNHEY and CDR2 SMNVEV (reference sequence). The CDR3 contains 17 residues. The CDR3 nucleotides read TGTGCCAGCAGAGGCCCTCCTAGCGGGAGAGGCCACAATGAGCAGTTCTTC. Its translation is CASRGPPSGRGHNEQFF.

V is TRBV6-9 and J is TRBJ2-1; TRBD1 agrees at 7 bases. With V trimmed by 2 bases and J by 6 bases, 10 bases remained unmatched. Germline CDR1 MNHGY, CDR2 SVAAGI. The CDR3 is 16 amino acids. CDR3 sequence: CASSYNGTAPLNEQFF. The CDR3 nucleotides read TGTGCCAGCAGTTATAATGGGACAGCTCCCCTCAATGAGCAGTTCTTC.

The chain carries TRBV11-2 and TRBJ2-1; a weak D match, TRBD2 (5 bases). Trimming shortened V by 5 bases and J by 0 bases, and 14 bases separated the two germline ends. Germline lookup yields CDR1 SGHAT and CDR2 FQNNGV. The length of the CDR3 is 16 residues. CDR3 sequence reads: CASSQPLAGSYNEQFF. Here the CDR3 DNA reads TGTGCCAGCAGCCAACCCCTAGCAGGCTCCTACAATGAGCAGTTCTTC.

The chain joins TRBV2 to TRBJ2-1; D is perhaps TRBD2 (6 bases). This CDR3 contains 17 residues. V dropped 7 bases and J dropped 2 bases, with 21 bases sitting between them. Germline values: CDR1 SNHLY, CDR2 FYNNEI. CDR3 loop: CASTAGSTTFAYNEQFF. In nucleotides, the CDR3 is TGTGCCAGCACTGCGGGATCCACAACATTTGCCTACAATGAGCAGTTCTTC.